This TCR beta chain was identified in a study of cytomegalovirus exposure and HLA in healthy donors. With regard to this clone: Its antigen is currently unknown.

The table came from immunoSEQ multiplex PCR; TCRdb's copy has only in-frame clones and leaves some out. The sample carries around 150,000 clones, about 86% recorded once. Broader study findings: The authors enumerated over 150 TCR beta chains as linked to cytomegalovirus.

V shed 6 bases, J shed 0 bases, and the junction held 20 bases outside the gene matches. The CDR3 covers 20 residues. Germline V gives CDR1 SNHLY, CDR2 FYNNEI. This clonotype originated in a young woman in good health and CMV-seropositive. What was sequenced was PBMCs. The rearrangement joins TRBV2 to TRBJ1-2, with TRBD1 matching over 9 bases. CDR3 in amino acids: CASRGQQGAQLPHPNYGYTF. DNA for the CDR3: TGTGCCAGCAGGGGACAACAGGGGGCCCAACTCCCCCACCCTAACTATGGCTACACCTTC.